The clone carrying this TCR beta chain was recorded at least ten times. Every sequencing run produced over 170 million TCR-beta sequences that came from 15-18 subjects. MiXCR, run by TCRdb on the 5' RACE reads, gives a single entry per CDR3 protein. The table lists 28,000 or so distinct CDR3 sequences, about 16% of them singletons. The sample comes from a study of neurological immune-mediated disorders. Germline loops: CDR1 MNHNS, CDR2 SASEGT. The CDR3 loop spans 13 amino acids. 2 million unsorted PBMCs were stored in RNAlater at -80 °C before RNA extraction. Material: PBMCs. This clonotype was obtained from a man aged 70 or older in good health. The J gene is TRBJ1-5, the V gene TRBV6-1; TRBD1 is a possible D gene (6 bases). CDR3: CAARQVSNQPQHF. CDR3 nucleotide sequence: TGTGCAGCTAGACAGGTTAGCAATCAGCCCCAGCATTTT.